This is a list of T cell receptor beta chains from one sample in a study of T cell responses to AZD1222 COVID-19 vaccine. Here immunoSEQ multiplex PCR was the method, and the copy in TCRdb shows in-frame clones only, minus some. The sample consists of some 180,000 clones, 80% to 95% of them appearing once. The sequencing used peripheral blood, collected on day 0 of AZD1222 vaccination. These receptors all come from an adult in good health. The conserved cysteine and the conserved F or W are not part of the CDR3 here. Each record gives: V gene, D gene, CDR3 protein. A D gene is named only where the DNA matches it firmly.

V: TRBV11-3
D: TRBD1
CDR3: ASSPRQGAYEQY

V: TRBV11-2
D: -
CDR3: ASSLVGDVSRTEQF

V: TRBV5-1
D: -
CDR3: ASSLGQNLANYGYT

V: TRBV28
D: -
CDR3: ASSFGPKQPQH

V: TRBV14
D: -
CDR3: ASSQEGDMWAVTEAF

V: TRBV3-1/TRBV3-2
D: -
CDR3: ASSQLAPTAGCTGELF

V: TRBV2
D: TRBD1
CDR3: ASSGDRAYGYT

V: TRBV28
D: -
CDR3: ASRGGGSDYGYT

V: TRBV2
D: TRBD1
CDR3: ASNRGTGLNSPLH

V: TRBV7-9
D: TRBD1
CDR3: ASSQRDSPDTQY

V: TRBV5-1
D: TRBD1
CDR3: ASRKLTGARTYEQY

V: TRBV5-1
D: -
CDR3: ASTLDPGAGNTEAF

V: TRBV12-3/TRBV12-4
D: -
CDR3: ASSSSTVNSHR

V: TRBV6-5
D: -
CDR3: ASRRHSNQPQH

V: TRBV29-1
D: -
CDR3: SVDGPGAYEQY